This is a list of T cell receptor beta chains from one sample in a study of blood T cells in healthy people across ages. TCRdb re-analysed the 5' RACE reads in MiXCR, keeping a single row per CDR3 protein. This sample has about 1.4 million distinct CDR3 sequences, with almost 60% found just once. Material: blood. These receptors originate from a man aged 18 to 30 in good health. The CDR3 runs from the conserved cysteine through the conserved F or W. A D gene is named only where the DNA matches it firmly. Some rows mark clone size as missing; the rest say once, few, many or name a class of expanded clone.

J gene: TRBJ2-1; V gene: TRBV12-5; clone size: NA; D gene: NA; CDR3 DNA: TGTGCTAGTGGACCCATCCTAGCATCTGAGCAGTTCTTC; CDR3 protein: CASGPILASEQFF
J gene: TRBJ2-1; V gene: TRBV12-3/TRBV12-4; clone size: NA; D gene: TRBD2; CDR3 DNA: TGTGCCAGCAGTTTAGCGGGGTCGACTAGCGGGGGCCGGTGGCAGTTCTTC; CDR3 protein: CASSLAGSTSGGRWQFF
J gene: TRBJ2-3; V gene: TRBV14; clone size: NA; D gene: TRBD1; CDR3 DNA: TGTGCCAGCAGCCACAGGACAGGGCCGAGAGATACGCAGTATTTT; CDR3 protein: CASSHRTGPRDTQYF
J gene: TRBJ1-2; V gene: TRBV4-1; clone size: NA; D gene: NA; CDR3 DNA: TGCGCCAGCAGCCAACGACAAAATGGCTACACCTTC; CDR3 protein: CASSQRQNGYTF
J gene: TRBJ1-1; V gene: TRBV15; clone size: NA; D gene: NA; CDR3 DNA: TGTGCCACCAGCTCCCTGGGGCGGATGAACACTGAAGCTTTCTTT; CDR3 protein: CATSSLGRMNTEAFF
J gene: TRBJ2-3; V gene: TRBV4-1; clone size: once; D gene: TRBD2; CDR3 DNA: TGCGCCAGCAGCCTTGGACGTCAACTAGCGGGCACAGATACGCAGTATTTT; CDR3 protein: CASSLGRQLAGTDTQYF
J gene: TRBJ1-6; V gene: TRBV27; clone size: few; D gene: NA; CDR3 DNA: TGTGCCAGCAGTTTAGATACTGGGACGAGGTCACCCCTCCACTTT; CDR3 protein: CASSLDTGTRSPLHF
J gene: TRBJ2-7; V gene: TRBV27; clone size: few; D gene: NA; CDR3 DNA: TGTGCCAGCAGTTTATCCCCGGACAGTTCCGAGCAGTACTTC; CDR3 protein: CASSLSPDSSEQYF
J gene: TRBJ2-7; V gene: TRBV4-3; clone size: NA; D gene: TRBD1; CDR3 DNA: TGCGCCAGCAGCCAAGATCGGGGGACAGGGACTGGAGAGCAGTACTTC; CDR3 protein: CASSQDRGTGTGEQYF
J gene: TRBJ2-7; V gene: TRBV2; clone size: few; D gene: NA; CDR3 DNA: TGTGCCAGCACCTTCACAGGGAACGAGCAGTACTTC; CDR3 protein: CASTFTGNEQYF
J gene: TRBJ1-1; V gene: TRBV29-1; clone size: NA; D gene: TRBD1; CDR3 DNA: TGCAGCGTTGAGCCGGGACAGGGAAGAGCTTTCTTT; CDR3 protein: CSVEPGQGRAFF
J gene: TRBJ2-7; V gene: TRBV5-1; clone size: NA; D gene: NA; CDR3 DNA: TGCGCCAGCAGCTCTAACATCTACGAGCAGTACTTC; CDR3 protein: CASSSNIYEQYF
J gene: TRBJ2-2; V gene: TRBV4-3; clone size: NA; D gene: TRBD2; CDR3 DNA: TGCGCCAGCAGCCAACCGGGGGGAACGAACACCGGGGAGCTGTTTTTT; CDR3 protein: CASSQPGGTNTGELFF
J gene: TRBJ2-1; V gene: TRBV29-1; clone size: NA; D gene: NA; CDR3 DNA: TGCAGCGTTACCCTTGGCCTTAGCTCCTACAATGAGCAGTTCTTC; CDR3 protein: CSVTLGLSSYNEQFF
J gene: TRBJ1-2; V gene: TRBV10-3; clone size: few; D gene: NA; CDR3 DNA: TGTGCCATCAGTGATGGGAGAGGGGAGTATGAAGGCTACACCTTC; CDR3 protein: CAISDGRGEYEGYTF
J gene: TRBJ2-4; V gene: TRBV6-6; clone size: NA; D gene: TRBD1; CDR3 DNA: TGTGCCAGCAGTCACGTTTTTTCAGGGACAGGCGAAAACATTCAGTACTTC; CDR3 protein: CASSHVFSGTGENIQYF
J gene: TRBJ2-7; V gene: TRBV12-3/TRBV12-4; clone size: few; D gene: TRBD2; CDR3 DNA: TGTGCCAGCAGTTCGCCAGGAGCGGGAAAAAGTGAGCAGTACTTC; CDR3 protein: CASSSPGAGKSEQYF
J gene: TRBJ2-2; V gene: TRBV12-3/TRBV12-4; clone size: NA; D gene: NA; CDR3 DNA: TGTGCCAGCAGTTTCGCCGGGGCGAACACCGGGGAGCTGTTTTTT; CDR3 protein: CASSFAGANTGELFF
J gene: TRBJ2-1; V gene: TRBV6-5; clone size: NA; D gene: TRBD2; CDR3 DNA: TGTGCCAGCAGTTACTCGACCCCGACTAGCGGGAAACCTCAGTTCTTC; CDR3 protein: CASSYSTPTSGKPQFF
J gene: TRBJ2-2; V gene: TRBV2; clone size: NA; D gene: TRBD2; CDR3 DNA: TGTGCCAGCAGTAACCTCAGACTAGCGGGAGTGGGTCCCACGAACACCGGGGAGCTGTTTTTT; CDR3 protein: CASSNLRLAGVGPTNTGELFF
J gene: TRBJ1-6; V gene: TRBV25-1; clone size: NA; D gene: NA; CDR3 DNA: TGTGCCAGCAGTGACAGCGACCAGCGCCCCCTCCACTTT; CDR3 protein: CASSDSDQRPLHF
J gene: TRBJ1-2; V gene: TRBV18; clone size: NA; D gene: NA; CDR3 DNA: TGTGCCAGCTCACCACCGAGTTACTATGGCTACACCTTC; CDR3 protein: CASSPPSYYGYTF